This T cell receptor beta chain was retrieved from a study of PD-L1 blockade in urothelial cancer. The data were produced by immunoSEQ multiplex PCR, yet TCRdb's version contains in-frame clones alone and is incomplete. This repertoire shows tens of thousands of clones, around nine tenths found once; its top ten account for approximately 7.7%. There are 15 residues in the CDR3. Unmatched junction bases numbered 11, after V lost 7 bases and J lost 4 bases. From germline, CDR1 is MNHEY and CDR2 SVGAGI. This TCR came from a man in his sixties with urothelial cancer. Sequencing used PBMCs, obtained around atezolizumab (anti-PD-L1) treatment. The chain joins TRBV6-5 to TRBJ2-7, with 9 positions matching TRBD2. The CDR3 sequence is CASTSSPSGAYEQYF. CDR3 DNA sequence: TGTGCCAGCACGAGTTCGCCTAGCGGGGCTTACGAGCAGTACTTC.